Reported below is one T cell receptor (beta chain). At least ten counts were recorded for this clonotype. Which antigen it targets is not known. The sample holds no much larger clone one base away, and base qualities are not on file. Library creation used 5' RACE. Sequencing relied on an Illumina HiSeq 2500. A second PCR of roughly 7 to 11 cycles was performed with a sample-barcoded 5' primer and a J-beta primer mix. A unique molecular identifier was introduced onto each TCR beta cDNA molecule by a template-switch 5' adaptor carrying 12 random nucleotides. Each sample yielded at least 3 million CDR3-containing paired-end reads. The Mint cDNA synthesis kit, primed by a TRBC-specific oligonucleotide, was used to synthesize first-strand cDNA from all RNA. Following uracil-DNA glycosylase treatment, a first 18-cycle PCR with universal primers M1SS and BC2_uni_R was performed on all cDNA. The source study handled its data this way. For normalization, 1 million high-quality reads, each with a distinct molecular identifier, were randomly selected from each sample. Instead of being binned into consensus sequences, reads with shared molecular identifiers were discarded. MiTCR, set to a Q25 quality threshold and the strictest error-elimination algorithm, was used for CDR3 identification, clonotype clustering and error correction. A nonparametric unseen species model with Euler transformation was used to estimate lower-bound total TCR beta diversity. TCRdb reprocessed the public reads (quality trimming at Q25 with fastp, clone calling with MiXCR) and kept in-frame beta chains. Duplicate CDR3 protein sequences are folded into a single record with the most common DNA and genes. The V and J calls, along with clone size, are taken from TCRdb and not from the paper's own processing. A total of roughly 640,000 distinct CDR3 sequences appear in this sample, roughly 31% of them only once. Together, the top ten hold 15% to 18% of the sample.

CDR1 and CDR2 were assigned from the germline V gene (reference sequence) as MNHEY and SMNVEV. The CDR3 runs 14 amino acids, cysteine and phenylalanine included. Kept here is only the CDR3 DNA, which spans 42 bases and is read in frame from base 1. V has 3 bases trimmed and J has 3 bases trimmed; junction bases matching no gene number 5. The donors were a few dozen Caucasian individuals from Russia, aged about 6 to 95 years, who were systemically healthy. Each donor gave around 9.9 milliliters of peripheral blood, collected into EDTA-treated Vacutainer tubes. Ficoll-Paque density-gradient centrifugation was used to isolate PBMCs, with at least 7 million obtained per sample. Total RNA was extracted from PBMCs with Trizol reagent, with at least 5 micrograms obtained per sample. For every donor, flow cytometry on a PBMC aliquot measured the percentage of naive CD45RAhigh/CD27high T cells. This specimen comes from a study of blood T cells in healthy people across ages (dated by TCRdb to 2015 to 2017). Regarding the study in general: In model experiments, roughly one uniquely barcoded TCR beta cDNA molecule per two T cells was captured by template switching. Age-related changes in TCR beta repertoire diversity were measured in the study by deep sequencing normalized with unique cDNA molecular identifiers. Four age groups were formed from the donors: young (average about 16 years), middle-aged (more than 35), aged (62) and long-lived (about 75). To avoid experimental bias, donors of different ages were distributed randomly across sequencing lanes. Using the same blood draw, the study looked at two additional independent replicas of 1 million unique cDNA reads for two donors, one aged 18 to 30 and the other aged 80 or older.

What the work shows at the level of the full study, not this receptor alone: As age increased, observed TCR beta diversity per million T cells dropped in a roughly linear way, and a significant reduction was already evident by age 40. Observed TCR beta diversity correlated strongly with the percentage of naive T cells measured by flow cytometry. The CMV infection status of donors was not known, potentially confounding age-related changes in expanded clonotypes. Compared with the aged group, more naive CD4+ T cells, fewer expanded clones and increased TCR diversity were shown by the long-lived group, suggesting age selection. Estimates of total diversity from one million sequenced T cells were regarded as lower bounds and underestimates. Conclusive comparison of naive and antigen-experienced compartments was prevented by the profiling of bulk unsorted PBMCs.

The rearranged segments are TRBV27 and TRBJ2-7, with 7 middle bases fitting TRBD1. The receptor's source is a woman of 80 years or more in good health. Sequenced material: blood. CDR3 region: CASSFSHRGYEQYF. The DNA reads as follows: TGTGCCAGCAGTTTCTCCCACAGGGGCTACGAGCAGTACTTC.